There are a few counts of the clone carrying this T cell receptor beta chain. These data originate in a study of blood T cell repertoires in COVID-19. In the study overall: Samples came from the United States, Italy and Spain, spanning acute and convalescent COVID-19.

Participants reported their clinical history, and cohort assignment relied on those reports. Two negative PCRs, clearance, or symptom resolution had been documented for recovered Cohort 3 donors. The ends were cut back, 3 bases at V and 5 bases at J, with 19 bases in the middle. The germline V gene encodes CDR1 GTSNPN and CDR2 SVGIG (reference sequence). CDR3 size: 15 residues. Only in-frame clones appear in the TCRdb table, and some are missing; sequencing was by immunoSEQ multiplex PCR. The sample yields about 260,000 clones, about 88% seen once. The specimen sequenced was PBMCs or T cells enriched from blood (not recorded which). The chain uses TRBV30 and TRBJ1-1; D is uncertain. The clonotype comes from a woman between 45 and 65 years old who had recovered from COVID-19. As DNA, the CDR3 is TGTGCCTGGAGCCTCGGTTCGACTTCTTGGACTGAAGCTTTCTTT. Amino acids: CAWSLGSTSWTEAFF.